This TCR beta chain appears in the sequencing data of a study of shared clonotypes between healthy human individuals. V lost 0 bases and J lost 5, with 2 bases in between. CDR1 is MGHRA, CDR2 YSYEKL, per germline. There are 12 residues in the CDR3. Assay: immunoSEQ multiplex PCR; the TCRdb copy retains only in-frame clones and omits some. The sample carries about 1 million clones, more than 60% recorded once. V is TRBV4-1 and J is TRBJ2-1; D is unclear. The receptor's source is a man aged 18 to 30 in good health. Sequencing input: memory CD4+ T cells sorted from blood. Subset specified: CD45RA-negative fraction. As DNA, the CDR3 is TGCGCCAGCAGCCAAGAGAACAATGAGCAGTTCTTC. Its translation: CASSQENNEQFF.